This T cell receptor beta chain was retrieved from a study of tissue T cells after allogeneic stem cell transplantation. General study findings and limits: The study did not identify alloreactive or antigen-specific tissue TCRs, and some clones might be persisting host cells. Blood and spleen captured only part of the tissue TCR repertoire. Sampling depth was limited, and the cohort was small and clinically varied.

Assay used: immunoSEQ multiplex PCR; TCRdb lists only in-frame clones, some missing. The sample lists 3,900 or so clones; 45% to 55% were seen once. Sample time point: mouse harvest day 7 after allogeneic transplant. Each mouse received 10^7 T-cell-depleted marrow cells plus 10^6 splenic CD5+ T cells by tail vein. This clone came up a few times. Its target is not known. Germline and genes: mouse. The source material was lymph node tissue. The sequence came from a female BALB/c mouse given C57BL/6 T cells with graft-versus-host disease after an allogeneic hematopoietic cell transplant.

The CDR3 bases that were read are TGTGCCAGCAGTGACTGGGGGGACTATGCTGAGCAGTTC. It is translated as CASSDWGDYAEQF. The entire CDR3 sequence reads CASSDWGDYAEQFF. The rearrangement links TRBV13-3 to TRBJ2-1; TRBD2 matches at 8 bases. Read coverage stops 1 residue before the CDR3 terminus; the germline J gene supplies the remainder. The CDR3 totals 14 residues. CDR1 and CDR2 from the germline V gene are NNHDY and SYVADS. With V trimmed by 2 bases and J by 2 bases, 0 bases remained unmatched.